The present T cell receptor beta chain was sequenced within a study of shared T cell receptors in the human thymus. CDR1 is MDHEN, CDR2 SYDVKM, per germline. V lost 7 bases, J lost 5 bases, and 8 bases lay in between. CDR3 size: 11 residues. This clone showed up just a few times. The same CDR3 can be traced to other DNA sequences in this sample. Data came from immunoSEQ multiplex PCR; TCRdb stores just in-frame clones and leaves some out. Of 700,000 or so clones in the sample, approximately 85% are singletons; the top ten hold roughly 0.01%. This sample also appeared in a second study, on human thymus T cells.

The origin of this receptor is a girl under three years old with a congenital heart defect. The specimen sequenced was thymocytes. The V gene is TRBV28, the J gene TRBJ1-1; possibly TRBD1 for D (6 bases). The CDR3 loop reads CASTRGTEAFF. CDR3 nucleotide sequence: TGTGCCAGCACAAGGGGGACTGAAGCTTTCTTT.